This entry features one TCR beta chain sequence. These data belong to a study of blood T cell repertoires in COVID-19. Study-level background: COVID-19 samples collected from the United States, Italy and Spain covered acute and convalescent phases. Nucleic acid was either cDNA or gDNA, and it came from T cells, B-cell-depleted T cells, or PBMCs.

The authors' processing: Reference gene primer amplification in the assay estimated nucleated cell counts. Measured with immunoSEQ multiplex PCR; TCRdb has only the in-frame clones, and not every one. V, J and clone size were drawn from that table, and D and trimming were deduced from the DNA. The data show 110,000 to 150,000 clones, roughly 82% seen once. CDR1 SNHLY and CDR2 FYNNEI come from the germline V gene. V gave up 2 bases and J gave up 5 bases, with 6 bases separating them. This CDR3 region has 13 residues. The sample taken for sequencing was peripheral blood. The chain uses TRBV2 and TRBJ2-2; a possible D gene is TRBD2 (5 bases). The sequence was obtained from a man older than 75 with acute or convalescent COVID-19. The CDR3 spells CASSETGTGELFF. The DNA for the CDR3 is TGTGCCAGCAGTGAAACGGGAACCGGGGAGCTGTTTTTT. The complete variable domain, with remaining parts taken from reference TRBV2 and TRBJ2-2, reads EPEVTQTPSHQVTQMGQEVILRCVPISNHLYFYWYRQILGQKVEFLVSFYNNEISEKSEIFDDQFSVERPDGSNFTLKIRSTKLEDSAMYFCASSETGTGELFFGEGSRLTVL.